This T cell receptor (beta chain) was sequenced for a study of T cell responses to AZD1222 COVID-19 vaccine. Study summary: The study pooled second doses at about 4 or about 12 weeks.

CDR1 and CDR2 (germline): SGHDT, YYEEEE. The CDR3 is 14 amino acids. The V gene end was trimmed by 4 bases and the J gene end by 4 bases; junction bases not matched to a gene: 5. Broader study findings: At baseline, just a handful of AZD1222 recipients tested seropositive. Females made up more of the donors, who were largely white British, and clonal diversity may have come out too low. Reports indicate that nearly half of spike-specific TCRs are directed at unmutated variant regions.

Measured with immunoSEQ multiplex PCR; TCRdb has only the in-frame clones, and not every one. Among 110,000 to 150,000 clones listed, 75% to 90% were seen once. Points on this clone: Its antigen remains unidentified.

This receptor was identified in an adult in good health. The chain is built from TRBV5-6 and TRBJ1-2; 9 bases agree with TRBD1. The starting material was peripheral blood, obtained on day 0 of AZD1222 vaccination. The CDR3 coding sequence is TGTGCCAGCAGCAACAGGGGGCTCGGCTATGGCTACACCTTC. Translating it yields CASSNRGLGYGYTF. Using reference TRBV5-6 and TRBJ1-2 for the parts outside the CDR3, the full variable domain is DAGVTQSPTHLIKTRGQQVTLRCSPKSGHDTVSWYQQALGQGPQFIFQYYEEEERQRGNFPDRFSGHQFPNYSSELNVNALLLGDSALYLCASSNRGLGYGYTFGSGTRLTVV.